This TCR beta chain was identified in a study of T-cell memory formation after mild COVID-19. CDR3 size: 13 residues. Germline V lookup: CDR1 SQVTM, CDR2 ANQGSEA. V dropped 7 bases and J dropped 3; count of bases not matched to a gene: 8. This clonotype was found many times. Amplification by 5'RACE using constant-segment primers produced TCR alpha and TCR beta cDNA libraries that carried sample barcodes and UMIs. TCRdb itself ran the 5' RACE reads through MiXCR, one entry per CDR3 protein. The data contain hundreds of thousands of distinct CDR3 sequences, 20% to 25% of them singletons. The J gene is TRBJ2-7, the V gene TRBV29-1; 8 bases align to TRBD1. Material for sequencing was PBMCs or a T cell subset sorted from them (not recorded which). This TCR was sampled from an adult woman who had mild COVID-19 (a few samples of this study predate the infection). Cell type and time point are not known. The CDR3 loop is CSATGGSRYEQYF. As DNA, the CDR3 is TGCAGCGCTACAGGGGGATCTCGCTACGAGCAGTACTTC.